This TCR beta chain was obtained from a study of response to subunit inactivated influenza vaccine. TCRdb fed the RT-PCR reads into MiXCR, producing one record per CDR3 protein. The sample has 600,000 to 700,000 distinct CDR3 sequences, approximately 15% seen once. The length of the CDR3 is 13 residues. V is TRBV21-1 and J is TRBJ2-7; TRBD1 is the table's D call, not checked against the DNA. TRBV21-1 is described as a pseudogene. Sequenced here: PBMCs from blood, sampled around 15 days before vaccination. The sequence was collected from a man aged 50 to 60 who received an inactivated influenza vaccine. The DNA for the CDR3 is TGTGCCAGCAGCAAAAGCCGACCCCGTCCCCAGTACTTC. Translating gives CASSKSRPRPQYF.